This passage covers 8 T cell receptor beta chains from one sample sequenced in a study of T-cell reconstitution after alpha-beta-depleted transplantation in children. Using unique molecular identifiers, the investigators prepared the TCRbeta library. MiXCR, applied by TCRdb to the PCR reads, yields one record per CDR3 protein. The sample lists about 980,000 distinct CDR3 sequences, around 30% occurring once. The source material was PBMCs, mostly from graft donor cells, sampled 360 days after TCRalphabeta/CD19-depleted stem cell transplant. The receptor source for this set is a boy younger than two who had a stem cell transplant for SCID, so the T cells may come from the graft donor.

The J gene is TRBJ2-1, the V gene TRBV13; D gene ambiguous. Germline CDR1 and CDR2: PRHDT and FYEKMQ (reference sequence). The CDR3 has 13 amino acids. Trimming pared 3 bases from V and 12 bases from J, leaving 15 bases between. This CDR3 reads CASSFPDGQAQFF. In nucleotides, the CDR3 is TGTGCCAGCAGCTTCCCGGACGGCCAGGCGCAGTTCTTC.

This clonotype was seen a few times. The CDR3 bases are TGTGCCAGCAGTTACTCAGGGGGCCGGGTGAACACTGAAGCTTTCTTT. Translating gives CASSYSGGRVNTEAFF. This chain links TRBV6-5 with TRBJ1-1, with 7 bases that match TRBD1. V shed 0 bases, J shed 0 bases, and the junction held 4 bases outside the gene matches. The CDR3 has 16 amino acids. Germline CDR1 MNHEY, CDR2 SVGAGI.

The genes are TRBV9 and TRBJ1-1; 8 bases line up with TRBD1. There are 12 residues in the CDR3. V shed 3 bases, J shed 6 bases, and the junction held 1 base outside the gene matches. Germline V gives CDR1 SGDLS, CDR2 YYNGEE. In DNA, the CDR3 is TGTGCCAGCAGCGCAGGGGGCTCTGAAGCTTTCTTT. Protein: CASSAGGSEAFF.

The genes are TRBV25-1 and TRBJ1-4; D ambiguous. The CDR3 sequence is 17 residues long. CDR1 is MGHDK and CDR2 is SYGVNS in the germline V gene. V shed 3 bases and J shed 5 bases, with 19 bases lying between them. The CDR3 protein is CASSDHLKGVANEKLFF. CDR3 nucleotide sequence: TGTGCCAGCAGTGATCATCTAAAGGGTGTTGCGAATGAAAAACTGTTTTTT.

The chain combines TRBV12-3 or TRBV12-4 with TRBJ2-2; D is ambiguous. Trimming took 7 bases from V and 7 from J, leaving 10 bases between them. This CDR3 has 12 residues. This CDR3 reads CASNPEYGELFF. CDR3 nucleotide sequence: TGTGCCAGCAATCCAGAGTACGGGGAGCTGTTTTTT.

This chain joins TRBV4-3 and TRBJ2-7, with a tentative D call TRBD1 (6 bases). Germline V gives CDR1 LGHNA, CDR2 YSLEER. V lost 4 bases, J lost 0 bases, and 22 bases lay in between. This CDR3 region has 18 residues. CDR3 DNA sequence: TGCGCCAGCAGCCGCCTTCGAGGCGGTCAGGGGTCCTCCTACGAGCAGTACTTC. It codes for CASSRLRGGQGSSYEQYF.

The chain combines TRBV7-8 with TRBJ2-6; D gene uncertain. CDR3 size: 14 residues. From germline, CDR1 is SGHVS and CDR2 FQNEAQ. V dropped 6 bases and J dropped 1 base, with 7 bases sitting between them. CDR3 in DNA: TGTGCCAGCAGACGCGCATCTGGGGCCAACGTCCTGACTTTC. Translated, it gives CASRRASGANVLTF.

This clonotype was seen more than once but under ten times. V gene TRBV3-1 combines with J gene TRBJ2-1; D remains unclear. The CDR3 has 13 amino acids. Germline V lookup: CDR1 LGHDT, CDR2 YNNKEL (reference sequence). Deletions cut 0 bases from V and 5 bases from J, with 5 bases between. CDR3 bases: TGTGCCAGCAGCCAAGATCTGAACAATGAGCAGTTCTTC. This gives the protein CASSQDLNNEQFF.